There are many counts of the clone carrying this T cell receptor (beta chain). What it binds is not known. Amplification yielded TCR beta CDR3 regions, with RNA transcripts as the source. HTBI primers were used for first-round RT-PCR of the TCR CDR3. Via MiXCR, TCRdb re-called the multiplex PCR reads, giving one row per CDR3 protein. The profile shows approximately 620,000 distinct CDR3 sequences, roughly 15% of them singletons. This CDR3 comprises 15 residues. Looked up from germline, CDR1 is SQVTM and CDR2 is ANQGSEA. Between the trimmed V and J ends, which lost 7 bases and 0 bases, there was a span of 17 bases. Diagnosis relied on clinical symptoms, serum thyroxine and TRAb, thyroid ultrasound and orbital computed tomography. This record comes from a study of T cells in Graves' hyperthyroidism and ophthalmopathy. Study-level results: Appearing also in blood were most of the thyroid clonotypes expanded above 0.001.

This chain uses TRBV29-1 with TRBJ2-3; D may be TRBD2 (6 bases). The sample taken for sequencing was blood. The TCR comes from a woman between 40 and 50 years old with Graves' ophthalmopathy. CDR3 sequence: CSGRGGGESTDTQYF. The CDR3 DNA sequence: TGCAGCGGGAGGGGAGGAGGGGAAAGCACAGATACGCAGTATTTT.